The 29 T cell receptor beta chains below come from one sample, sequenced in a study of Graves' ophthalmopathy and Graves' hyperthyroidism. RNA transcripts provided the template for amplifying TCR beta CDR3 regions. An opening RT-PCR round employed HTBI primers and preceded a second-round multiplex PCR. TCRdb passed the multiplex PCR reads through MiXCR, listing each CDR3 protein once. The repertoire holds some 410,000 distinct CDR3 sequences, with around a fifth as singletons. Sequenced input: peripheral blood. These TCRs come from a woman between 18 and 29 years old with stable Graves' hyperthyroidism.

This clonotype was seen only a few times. The CDR3 DNA is TGTGCCTGGAGTTTGGGGACACTCTCAATGATCGGCAATCAGCCCCAGCATTTT. This codes for CAWSLGTLSMIGNQPQHF. The chain combines TRBV30 with TRBJ1-5; tentative D call: TRBD1 (6 bases). CDR3 length: 18 residues. V was clipped by 2 bases and J by 2 bases, with 22 bases between them. Per germline, CDR1 GTSNPN and CDR2 SVGIG (reference sequence).

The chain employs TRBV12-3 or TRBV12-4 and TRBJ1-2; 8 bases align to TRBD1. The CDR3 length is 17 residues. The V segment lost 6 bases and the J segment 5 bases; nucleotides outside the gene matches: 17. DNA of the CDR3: TGTGCCAGCAGGTTAAGGCCGACAGGGGCCGGGGGGTATGGCTACACCTTC. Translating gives CASRLRPTGAGGYGYTF.

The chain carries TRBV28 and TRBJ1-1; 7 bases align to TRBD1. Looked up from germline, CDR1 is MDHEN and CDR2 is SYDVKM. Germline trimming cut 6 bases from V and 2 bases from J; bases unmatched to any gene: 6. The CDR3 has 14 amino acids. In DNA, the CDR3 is TGTGCCAGCAGGGGGACAGTCGCCAACACTGAAGCTTTCTTT. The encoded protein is CASRGTVANTEAFF.

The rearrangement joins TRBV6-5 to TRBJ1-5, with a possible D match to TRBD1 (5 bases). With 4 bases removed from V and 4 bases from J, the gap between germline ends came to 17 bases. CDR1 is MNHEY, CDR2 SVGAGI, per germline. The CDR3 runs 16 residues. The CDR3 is CASSSRGGVYNQPQHF. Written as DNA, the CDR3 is TGTGCCAGCAGTTCCCGGGGGGGAGTATATAATCAGCCCCAGCATTTT.

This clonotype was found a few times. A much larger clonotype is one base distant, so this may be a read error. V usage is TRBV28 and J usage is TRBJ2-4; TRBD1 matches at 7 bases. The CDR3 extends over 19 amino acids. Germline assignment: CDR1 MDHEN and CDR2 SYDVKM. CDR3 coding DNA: TGTGCCGGCAGTGTGACAGGGATTAGGATACTACGAGCCAAAAACATTCAGTACTTC. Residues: CAGSVTGIRILRAKNIQYF.

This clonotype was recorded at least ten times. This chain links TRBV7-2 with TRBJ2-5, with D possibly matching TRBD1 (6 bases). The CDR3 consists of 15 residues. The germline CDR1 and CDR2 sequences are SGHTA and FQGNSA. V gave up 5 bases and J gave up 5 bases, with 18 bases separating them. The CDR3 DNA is TGTGCCAGCAGCACCCGAGGGGGTTATCGGGAGACCCAGTACTTC. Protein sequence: CASSTRGGYRETQYF.

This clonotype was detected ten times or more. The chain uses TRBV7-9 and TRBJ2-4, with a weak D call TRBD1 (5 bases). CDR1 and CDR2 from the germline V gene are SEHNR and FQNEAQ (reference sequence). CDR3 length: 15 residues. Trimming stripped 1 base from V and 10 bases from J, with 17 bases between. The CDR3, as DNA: TGTGCCAGCAGCTTAGGCCAGGGCGGAGCAGATATTCAGTACTTC. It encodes CASSLGQGGADIQYF.

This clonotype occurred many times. The CDR3 loop is CATRGRSGNTIYF. The CDR3 DNA is TGCGCCACACGGGGCCGCTCTGGAAACACCATATATTTT. V gene TRBV4-1 combines with J gene TRBJ1-3, with D possibly matching TRBD1 (5 bases). V gave up 10 bases and J gave up 0 bases, with 10 bases separating them. This CDR3 is 13 amino acids long. The germline gives CDR1 MGHRA, CDR2 YSYEKL.

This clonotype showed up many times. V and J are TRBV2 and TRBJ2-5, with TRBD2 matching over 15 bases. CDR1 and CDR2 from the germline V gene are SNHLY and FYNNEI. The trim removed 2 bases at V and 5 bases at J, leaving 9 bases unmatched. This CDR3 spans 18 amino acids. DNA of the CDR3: TGTGCCAGCAGTGAAAATCGGCGGACTAGCGGGAGGGACGAGACCCAGTACTTC. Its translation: CASSENRRTSGRDETQYF.

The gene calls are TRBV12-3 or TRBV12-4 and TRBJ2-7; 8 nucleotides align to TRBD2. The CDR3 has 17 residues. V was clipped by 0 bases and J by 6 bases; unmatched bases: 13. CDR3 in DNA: TGTGCCAGCAGTTTAGCGACCCGGAGGCGCCGGGGGGGCGAGCAGTACTTC. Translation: CASSLATRRRRGGEQYF.

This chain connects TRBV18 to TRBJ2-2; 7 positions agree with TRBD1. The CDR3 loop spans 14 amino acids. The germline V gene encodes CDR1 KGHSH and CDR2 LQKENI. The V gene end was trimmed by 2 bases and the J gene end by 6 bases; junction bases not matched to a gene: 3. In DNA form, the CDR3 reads TGTGCCAGCTCACCAACTACAGGGGCCGGGGAGCTGTTTTTT. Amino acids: CASSPTTGAGELFF.

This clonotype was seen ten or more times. Written as DNA, the CDR3 is TGTGCCAGCAGCTTATCAGCGGAGAACACCGGGGAGCTGTTTTTT. It encodes CASSLSAENTGELFF. This chain links TRBV7-9 with TRBJ2-2; D is possibly TRBD2 (5 bases). Germline V CDR1 and CDR2: SEHNR, FQNEAQ (reference sequence). CDR3 size: 15 residues. Trimming removed 2 bases at V and 1 base at J, with 8 bases between.

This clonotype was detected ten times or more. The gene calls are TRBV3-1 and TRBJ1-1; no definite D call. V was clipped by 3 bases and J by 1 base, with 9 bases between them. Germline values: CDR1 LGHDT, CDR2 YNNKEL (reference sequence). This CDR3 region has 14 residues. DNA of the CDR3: TGTGCCAGCAGCCATCGGGGAGGGAACACTGAAGCTTTCTTT. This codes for CASSHRGGNTEAFF.

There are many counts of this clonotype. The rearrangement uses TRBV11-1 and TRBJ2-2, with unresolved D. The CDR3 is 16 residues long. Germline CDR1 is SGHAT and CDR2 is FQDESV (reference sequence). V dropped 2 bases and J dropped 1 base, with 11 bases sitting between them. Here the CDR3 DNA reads TGTGCCAGCAGCTTAAGACACAGAGAGAACACCGGGGAGCTGTTTTTT. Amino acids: CASSLRHRENTGELFF.

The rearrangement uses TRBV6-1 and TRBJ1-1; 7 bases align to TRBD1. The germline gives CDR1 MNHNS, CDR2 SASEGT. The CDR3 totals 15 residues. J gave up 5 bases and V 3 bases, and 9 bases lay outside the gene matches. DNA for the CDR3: TGTGCCAGCAGTGATTACAGGGGTGAAATGACTGAAGCTTTCTTT. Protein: CASSDYRGEMTEAFF.

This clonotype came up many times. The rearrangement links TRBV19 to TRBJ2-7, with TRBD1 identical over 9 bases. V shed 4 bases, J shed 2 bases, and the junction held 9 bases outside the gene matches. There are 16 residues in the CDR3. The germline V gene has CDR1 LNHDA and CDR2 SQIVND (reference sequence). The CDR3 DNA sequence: TGTGCCAGTAGTAACACACCGGGACAGGGAACCTACGAGCAGTACTTC. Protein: CASSNTPGQGTYEQYF.

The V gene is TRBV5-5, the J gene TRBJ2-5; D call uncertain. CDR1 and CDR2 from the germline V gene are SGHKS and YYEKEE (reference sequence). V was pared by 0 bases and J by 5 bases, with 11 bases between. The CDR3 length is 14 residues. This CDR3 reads CASSLAPKLETQYF. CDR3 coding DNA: TGTGCCAGCAGCTTGGCTCCCAAACTGGAGACCCAGTACTTC.

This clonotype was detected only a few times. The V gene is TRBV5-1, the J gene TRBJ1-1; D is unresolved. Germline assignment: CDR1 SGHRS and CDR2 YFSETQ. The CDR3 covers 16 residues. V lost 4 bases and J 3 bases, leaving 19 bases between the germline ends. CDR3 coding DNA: TGCGCCAGCAGCCCTGAAACTCGGGCAGCTGACACTGAAGCTTTCTTT. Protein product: CASSPETRAADTEAFF.

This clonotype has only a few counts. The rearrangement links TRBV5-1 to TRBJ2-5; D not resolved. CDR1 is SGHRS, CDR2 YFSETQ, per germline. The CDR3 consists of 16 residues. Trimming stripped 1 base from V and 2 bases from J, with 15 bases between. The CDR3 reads CASSLHGRRRQETQYF. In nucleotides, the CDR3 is TGCGCCAGCAGCTTGCATGGGCGTAGAAGGCAAGAGACCCAGTACTTC.

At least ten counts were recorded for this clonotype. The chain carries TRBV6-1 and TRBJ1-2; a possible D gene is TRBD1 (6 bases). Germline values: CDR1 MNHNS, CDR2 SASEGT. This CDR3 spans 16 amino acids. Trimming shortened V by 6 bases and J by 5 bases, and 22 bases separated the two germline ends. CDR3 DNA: TGTGCCAGCAGCAAACCCTTTAGCGGGAGGGGGTATGGCTACACCTTC. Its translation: CASSKPFSGRGYGYTF.

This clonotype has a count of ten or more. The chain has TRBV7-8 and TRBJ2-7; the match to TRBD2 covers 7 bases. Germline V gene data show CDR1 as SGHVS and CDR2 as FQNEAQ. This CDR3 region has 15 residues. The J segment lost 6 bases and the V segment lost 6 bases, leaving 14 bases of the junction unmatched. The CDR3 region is CASRPGGGPMGEQYF. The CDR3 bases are TGTGCCAGCAGGCCGGGGGGAGGGCCAATGGGCGAGCAGTACTTC.

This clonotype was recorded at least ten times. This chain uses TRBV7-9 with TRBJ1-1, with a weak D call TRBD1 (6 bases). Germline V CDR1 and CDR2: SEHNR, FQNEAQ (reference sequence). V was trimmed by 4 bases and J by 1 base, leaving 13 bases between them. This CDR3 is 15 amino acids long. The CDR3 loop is CASSSYREENTEAFF. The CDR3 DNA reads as TGTGCCAGCAGCTCCTACAGGGAGGAGAACACTGAAGCTTTCTTT.

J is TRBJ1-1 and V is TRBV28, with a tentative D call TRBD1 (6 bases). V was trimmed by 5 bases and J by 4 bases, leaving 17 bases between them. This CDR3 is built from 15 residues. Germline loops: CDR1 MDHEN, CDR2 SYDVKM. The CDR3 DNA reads TGTGCCAGCAGTATCGAAGGGGGGACCGGCACTGAAGCTTTCTTT. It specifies CASSIEGGTGTEAFF.

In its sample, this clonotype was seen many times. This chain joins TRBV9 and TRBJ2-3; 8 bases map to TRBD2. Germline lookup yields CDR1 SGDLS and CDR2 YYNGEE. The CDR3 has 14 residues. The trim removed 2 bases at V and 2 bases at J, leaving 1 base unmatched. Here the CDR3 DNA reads TGTGCCAGCAGCGTTAGCGGGAACACAGATACGCAGTATTTT. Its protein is CASSVSGNTDTQYF.

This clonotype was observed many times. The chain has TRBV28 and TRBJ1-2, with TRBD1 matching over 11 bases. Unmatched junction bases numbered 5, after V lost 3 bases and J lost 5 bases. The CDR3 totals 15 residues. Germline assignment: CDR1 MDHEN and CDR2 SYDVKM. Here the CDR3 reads CASSFRTGGRYGYTF. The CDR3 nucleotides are TGTGCCAGCAGTTTCCGGACAGGGGGCCGGTATGGCTACACCTTC.

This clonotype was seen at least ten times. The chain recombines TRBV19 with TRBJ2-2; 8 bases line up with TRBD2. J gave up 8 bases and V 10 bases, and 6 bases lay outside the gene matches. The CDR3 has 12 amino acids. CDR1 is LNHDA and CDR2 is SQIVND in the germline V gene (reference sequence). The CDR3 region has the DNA TGTGCCACCCGCGGGGGGCATGGGGAGCTGTTTTTT. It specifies CATRGGHGELFF.

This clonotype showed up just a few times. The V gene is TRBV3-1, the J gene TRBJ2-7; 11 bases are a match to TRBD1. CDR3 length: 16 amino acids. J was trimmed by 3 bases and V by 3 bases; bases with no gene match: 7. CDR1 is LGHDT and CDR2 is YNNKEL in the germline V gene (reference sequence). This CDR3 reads CASSHPVGTGGYEQYF. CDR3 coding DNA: TGTGCCAGCAGCCACCCGGTGGGGACAGGGGGCTACGAGCAGTACTTC.

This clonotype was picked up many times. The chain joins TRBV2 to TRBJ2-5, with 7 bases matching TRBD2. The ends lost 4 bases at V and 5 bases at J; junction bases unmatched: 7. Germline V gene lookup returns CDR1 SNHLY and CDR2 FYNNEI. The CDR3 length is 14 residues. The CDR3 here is CASSGTSGRETQYF. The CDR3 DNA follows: TGTGCCAGCAGTGGGACTAGTGGGAGGGAGACCCAGTACTTC.

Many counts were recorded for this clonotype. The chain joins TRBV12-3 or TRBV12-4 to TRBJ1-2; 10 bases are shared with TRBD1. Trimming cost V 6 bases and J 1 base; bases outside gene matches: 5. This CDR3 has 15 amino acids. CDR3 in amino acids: CASSQDRGYNYGYTF. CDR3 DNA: TGTGCCAGCAGCCAGGACAGGGGGTATAACTATGGCTACACCTTC.